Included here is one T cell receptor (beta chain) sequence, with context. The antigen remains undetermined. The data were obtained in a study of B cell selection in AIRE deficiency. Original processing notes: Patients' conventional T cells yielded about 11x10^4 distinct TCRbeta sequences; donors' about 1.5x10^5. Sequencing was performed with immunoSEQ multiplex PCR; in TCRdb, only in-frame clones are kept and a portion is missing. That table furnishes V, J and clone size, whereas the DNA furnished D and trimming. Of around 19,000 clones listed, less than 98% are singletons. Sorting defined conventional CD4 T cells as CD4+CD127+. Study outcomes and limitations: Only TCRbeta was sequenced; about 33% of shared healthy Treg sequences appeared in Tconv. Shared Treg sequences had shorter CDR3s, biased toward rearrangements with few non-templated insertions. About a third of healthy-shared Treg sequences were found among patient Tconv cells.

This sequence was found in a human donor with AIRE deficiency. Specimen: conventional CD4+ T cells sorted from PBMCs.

CDR3 nucleotides: TGTGCCAGCAGCCCCTATACGGCAGTCACCGGGGAGCTGTTTTTT. Amino acids: CASSPYTAVTGELFF. The chain employs TRBV5-5 and TRBJ2-2; no reliable D call. Germline V gives CDR1 SGHKS, CDR2 YYEKEE (reference sequence). The CDR3 totals 15 residues. The V end lost 4 bases, the J end lost 4 bases, and 14 bases lay between the germline ends.